This T cell receptor (beta chain) is from a study of blood T cell repertoires in COVID-19. Study summary: The study drew acute and convalescent COVID-19 samples from the United States, Italy and Spain. PBMCs, B-cell-depleted T cells, or T cells provided the cDNA or gDNA that made up the material.

The CDR3 is made up of 20 amino acids. In the authors' methods: Reference gene primer amplification yielded estimated nucleated cell counts. TCRdb's copy holds only in-frame clones and misses some; the assay was immunoSEQ multiplex PCR. The V and J calls and the clone size are those of that table, but D and trimming were determined from the DNA. The sample shows just over 650,000 clones, approximately 90% of them seen only once. The sequencing sample was made of peripheral blood. V is TRBV23-1 and J is TRBJ1-5; maybe TRBD1 (6 bases). TRBV23-1 carries the ORF label, with uncertain function. The clonotype originates from a woman between 18 and 30 years old with acute or convalescent COVID-19. CDR3: CSNLEGGAGLSPRSHQPQHF. The CDR3, as DNA: TGCTCGAACCTTGAGGGGGGGGCAGGGTTGAGCCCACGATCCCATCAGCCCCAGCATTTT.